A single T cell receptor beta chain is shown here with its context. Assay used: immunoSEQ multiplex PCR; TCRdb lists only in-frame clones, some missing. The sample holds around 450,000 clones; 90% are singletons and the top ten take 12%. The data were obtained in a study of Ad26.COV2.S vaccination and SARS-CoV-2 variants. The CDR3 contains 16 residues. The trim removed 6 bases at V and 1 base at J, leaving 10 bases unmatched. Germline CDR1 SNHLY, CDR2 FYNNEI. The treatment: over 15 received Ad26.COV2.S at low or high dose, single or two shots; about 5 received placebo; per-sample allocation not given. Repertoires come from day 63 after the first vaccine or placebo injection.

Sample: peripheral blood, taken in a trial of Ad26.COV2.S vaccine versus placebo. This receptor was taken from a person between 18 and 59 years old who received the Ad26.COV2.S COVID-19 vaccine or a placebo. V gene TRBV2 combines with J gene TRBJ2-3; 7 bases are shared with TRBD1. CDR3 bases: TGTGCCAGCAGCGACACTCGAGGACAGGGCACAGATACGCAGTATTTT. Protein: CASSDTRGQGTDTQYF.